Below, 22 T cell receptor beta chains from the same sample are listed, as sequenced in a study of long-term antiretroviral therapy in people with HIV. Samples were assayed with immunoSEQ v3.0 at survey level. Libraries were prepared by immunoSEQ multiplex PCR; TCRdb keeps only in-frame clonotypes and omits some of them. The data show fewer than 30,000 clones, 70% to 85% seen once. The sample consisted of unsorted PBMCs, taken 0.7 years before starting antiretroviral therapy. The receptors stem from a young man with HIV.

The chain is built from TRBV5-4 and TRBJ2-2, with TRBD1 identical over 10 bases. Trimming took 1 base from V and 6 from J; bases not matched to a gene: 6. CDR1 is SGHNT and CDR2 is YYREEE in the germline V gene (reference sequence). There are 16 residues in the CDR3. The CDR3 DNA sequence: TGTGCCAGCAGCTTGTATGGGACAGGGGCCCCCGGGGAGCTGTTTTTT. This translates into CASSLYGTGAPGELFF.

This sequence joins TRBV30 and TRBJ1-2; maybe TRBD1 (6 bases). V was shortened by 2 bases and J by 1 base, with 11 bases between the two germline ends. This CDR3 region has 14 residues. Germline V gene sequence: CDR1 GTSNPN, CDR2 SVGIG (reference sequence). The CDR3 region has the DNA TGTGCCTGGAGTCGGACAGTAATTAACTATGGCTACACCTTC. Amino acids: CAWSRTVINYGYTF.

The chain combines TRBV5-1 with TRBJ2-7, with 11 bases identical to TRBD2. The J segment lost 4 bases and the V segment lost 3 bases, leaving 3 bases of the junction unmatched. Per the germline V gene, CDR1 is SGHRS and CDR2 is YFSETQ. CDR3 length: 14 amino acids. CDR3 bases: TGCGCCAGCAGCTCGGGACTAGCGGATTACGAGCAGTACTTC. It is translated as CASSSGLADYEQYF.

The CDR3 nucleotides are TGTGCCAGCAGCTTGGGAGTTAACACTGAAGCTTTCTTT. The encoded protein is CASSLGVNTEAFF. The chain uses TRBV5-4 and TRBJ1-1; D not certain. This CDR3 contains 13 residues. Germline CDR1 reads SGHNT; CDR2 reads YYREEE (reference sequence). Trimming stripped 0 bases from V and 2 bases from J, with 5 bases between.

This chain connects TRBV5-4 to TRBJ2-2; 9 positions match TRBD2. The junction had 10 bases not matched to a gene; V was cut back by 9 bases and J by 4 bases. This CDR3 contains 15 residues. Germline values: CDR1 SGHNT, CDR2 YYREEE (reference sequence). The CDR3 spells CATSPGGRGTGELFF. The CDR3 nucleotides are TGTGCCACCTCACCGGGCGGGAGGGGCACCGGGGAGCTGTTTTTT.

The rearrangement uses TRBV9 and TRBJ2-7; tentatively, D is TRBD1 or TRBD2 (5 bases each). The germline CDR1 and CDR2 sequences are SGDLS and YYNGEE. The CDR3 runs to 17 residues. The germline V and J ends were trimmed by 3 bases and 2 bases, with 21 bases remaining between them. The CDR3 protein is CASSAARDGWDPYEQYF. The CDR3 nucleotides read TGTGCCAGCAGCGCAGCCCGGGACGGCTGGGACCCCTACGAGCAGTACTTC.

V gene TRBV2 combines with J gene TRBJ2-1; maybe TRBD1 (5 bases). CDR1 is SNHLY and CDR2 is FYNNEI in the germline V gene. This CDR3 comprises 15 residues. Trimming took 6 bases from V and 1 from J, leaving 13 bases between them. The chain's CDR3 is CASSLTGRSYNEQFF. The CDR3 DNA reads TGTGCCAGCAGCCTAACAGGAAGATCCTACAATGAGCAGTTCTTC.

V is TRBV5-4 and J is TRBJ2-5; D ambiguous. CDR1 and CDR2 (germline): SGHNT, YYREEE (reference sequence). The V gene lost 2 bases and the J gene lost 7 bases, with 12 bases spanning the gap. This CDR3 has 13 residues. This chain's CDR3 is CASSFAPAATQYF. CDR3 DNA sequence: TGTGCCAGCAGCTTCGCCCCGGCGGCGACCCAGTACTTC.

CDR3 loop: CASSNDRSDTAFF. In nucleotides, the CDR3 is TGTGCCAGCAGCAACGACAGGTCCGATACCGCTTTCTTT. This sequence joins TRBV7-7 and TRBJ1-1, with a tentative D call TRBD1 (6 bases). Germline-derived CDR1 and CDR2 are SSHAT and FNYEAQ (reference sequence). This CDR3 comprises 13 residues. The ends were cut back, 5 bases at V and 11 bases at J, with 18 bases in the middle.

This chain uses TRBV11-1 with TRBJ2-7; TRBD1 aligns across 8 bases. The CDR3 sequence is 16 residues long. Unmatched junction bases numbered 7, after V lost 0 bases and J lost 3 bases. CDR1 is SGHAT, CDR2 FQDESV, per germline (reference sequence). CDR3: CASSLAGTGHDYEQYF. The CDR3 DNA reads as TGTGCCAGCAGCTTAGCCGGGACAGGTCATGACTACGAGCAGTACTTC.

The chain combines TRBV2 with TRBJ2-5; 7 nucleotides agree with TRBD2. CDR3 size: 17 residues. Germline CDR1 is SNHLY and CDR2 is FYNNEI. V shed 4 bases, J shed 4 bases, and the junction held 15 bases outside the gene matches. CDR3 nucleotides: TGTGCCAGCAGTGGGGGACTACGTCACGGTGGGGGAGAGACCCAGTACTTC. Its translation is CASSGGLRHGGGETQYF.

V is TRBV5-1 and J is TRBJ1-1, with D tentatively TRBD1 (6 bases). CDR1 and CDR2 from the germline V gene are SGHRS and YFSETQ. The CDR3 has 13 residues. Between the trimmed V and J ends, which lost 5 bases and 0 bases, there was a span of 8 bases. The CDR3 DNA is TGCGCCAGCAGTCAGGGGATGAACACTGAAGCTTTCTTT. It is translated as CASSQGMNTEAFF. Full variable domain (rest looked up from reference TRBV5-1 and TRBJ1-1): KAGVTQTPRYLIKTRGQQVTLSCSPISGHRSVSWYQQTPGQGLQFLFEYFSETQRNKGNFPGRFSGRQFSNSRSEMNVSTLELGDSALYLCASSQGMNTEAFFGQGTRLTVV.

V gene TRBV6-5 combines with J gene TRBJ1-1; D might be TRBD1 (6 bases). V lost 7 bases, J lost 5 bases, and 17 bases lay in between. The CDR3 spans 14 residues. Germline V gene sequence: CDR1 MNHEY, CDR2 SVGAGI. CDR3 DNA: TGTGCCAGCATTCGGACTTTTAGGGGGACTGAAGCTTTCTTT. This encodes CASIRTFRGTEAFF.

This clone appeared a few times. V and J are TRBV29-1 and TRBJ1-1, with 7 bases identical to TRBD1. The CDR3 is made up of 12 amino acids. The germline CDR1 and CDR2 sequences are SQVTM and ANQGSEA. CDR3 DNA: TGCAGACCGACAGGGTTGAACACTGAAGCTTTCTTT. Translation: CRPTGLNTEAFF.

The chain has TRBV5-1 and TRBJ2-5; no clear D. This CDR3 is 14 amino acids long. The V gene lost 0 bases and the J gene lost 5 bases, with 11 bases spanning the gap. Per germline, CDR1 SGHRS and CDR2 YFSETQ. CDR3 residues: CASSLEAVRETQYF. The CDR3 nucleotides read TGCGCCAGCAGCTTGGAAGCTGTAAGGGAGACCCAGTACTTC.

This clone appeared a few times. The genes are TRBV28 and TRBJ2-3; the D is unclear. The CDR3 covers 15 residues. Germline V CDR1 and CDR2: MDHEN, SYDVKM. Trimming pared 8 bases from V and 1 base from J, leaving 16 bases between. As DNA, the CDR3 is TGTGCCAGCTCTCGACCCGGACCCGGCACAGATACGCAGTATTTT. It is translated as CASSRPGPGTDTQYF. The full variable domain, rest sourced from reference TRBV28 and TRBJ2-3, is DVKVTQSSRYLVKRTGEKVFLECVQDMDHENMFWYRQDPGLGLRLIYFSYDVKMKEKGDIPEGYSVSREKKERFSLILESASTNQTSMYLCASSRPGPGTDTQYFGPGTRLTVL.

The CDR3 DNA reads as TGTGCCACCAGCAGAGAAGGAGGGGGCCTCACTGGGGCCAACGTCCTGACTTTC. Protein sequence: CATSREGGGLTGANVLTF. The chain carries TRBV15 and TRBJ2-6, with TRBD1 as a possible D gene (7 bases). The CDR3 is made up of 18 amino acids. Trimming left V 0 bases short and J 2 bases short, with 14 bases between. Germline assignment: CDR1 LNHNV and CDR2 YYDKDF (reference sequence).

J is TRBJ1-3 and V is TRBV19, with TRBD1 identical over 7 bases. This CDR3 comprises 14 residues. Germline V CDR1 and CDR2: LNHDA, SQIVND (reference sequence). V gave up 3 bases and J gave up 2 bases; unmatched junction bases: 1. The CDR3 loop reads CASSMGTAGNTIYF. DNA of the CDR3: TGTGCCAGTAGTATGGGGACAGCTGGAAACACCATATATTTT. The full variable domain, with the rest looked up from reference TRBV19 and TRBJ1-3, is DGGITQSPKYLFRKEGQNVTLSCEQNLNHDAMYWYRQDPGQGLRLIYYSQIVNDFQKGDIAEGYSVSREKKESFPLTVTSAQKNPTAFYLCASSMGTAGNTIYFGEGSWLTVV.

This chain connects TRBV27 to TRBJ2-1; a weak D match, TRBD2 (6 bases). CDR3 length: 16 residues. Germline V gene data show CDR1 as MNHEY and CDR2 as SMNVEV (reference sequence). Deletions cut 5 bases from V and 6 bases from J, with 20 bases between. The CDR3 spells CASSLATGTGGNEQFF. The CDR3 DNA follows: TGTGCCAGCAGTCTCGCAACCGGGACTGGGGGCAATGAGCAGTTCTTC.

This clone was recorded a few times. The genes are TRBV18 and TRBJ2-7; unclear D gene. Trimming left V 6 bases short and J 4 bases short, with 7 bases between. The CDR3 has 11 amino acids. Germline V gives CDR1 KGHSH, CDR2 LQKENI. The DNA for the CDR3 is TGTGCCAGCTCCCTACTTTACGAGCAGTACTTC. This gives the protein CASSLLYEQYF.

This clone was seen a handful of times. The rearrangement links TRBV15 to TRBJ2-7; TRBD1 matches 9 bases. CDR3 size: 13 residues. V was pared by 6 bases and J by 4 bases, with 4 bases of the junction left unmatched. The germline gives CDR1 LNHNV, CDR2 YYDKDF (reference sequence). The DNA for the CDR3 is TGTGCCACCAGTACGGGACAGGGTTACGAGCAGTACTTC. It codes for CATSTGQGYEQYF.

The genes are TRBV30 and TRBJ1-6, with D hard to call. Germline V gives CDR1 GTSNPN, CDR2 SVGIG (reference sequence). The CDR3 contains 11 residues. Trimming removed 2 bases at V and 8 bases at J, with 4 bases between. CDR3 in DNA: TGTGCCTGGAGTTTGGATTCACCCCTCCACTTT. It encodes CAWSLDSPLHF.